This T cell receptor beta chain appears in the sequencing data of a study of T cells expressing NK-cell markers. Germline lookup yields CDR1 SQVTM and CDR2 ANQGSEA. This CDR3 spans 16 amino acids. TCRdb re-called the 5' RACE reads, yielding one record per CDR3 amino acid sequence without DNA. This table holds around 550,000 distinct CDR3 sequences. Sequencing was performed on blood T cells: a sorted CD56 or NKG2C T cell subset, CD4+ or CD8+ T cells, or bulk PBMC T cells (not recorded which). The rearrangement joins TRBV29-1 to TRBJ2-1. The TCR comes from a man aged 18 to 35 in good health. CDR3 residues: CSVITQMGFNYNEQFF.